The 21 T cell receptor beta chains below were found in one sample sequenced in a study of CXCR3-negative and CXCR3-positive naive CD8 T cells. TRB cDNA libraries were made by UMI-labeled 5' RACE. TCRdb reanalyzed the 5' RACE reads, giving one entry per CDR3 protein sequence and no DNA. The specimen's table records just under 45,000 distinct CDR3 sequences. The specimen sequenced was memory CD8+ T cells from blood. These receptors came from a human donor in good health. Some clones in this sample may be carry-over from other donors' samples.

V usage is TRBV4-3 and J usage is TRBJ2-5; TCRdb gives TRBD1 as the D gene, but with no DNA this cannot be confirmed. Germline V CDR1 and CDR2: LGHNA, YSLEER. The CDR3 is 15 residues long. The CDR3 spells CASSQLTGPQETQYF.

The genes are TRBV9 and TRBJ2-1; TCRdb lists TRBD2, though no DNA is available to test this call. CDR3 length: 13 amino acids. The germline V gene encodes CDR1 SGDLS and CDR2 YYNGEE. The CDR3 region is CASSVGGDDEQFF.

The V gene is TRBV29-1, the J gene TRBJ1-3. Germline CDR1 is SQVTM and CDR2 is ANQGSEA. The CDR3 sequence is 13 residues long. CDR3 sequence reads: CSVEGSSGNTIYF.

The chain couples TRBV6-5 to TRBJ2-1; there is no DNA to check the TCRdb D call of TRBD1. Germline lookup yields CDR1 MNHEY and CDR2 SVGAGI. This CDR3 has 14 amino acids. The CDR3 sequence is CASSYYRGDNEQFF.

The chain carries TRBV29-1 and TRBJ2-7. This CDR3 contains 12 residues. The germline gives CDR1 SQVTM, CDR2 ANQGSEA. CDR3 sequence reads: CSVIAESYEQYF.

CDR3 region: CASSEGPSLGEQFF. The V gene is TRBV6-4, the J gene TRBJ2-1; TCRdb calls TRBD2, which cannot be checked without DNA. The CDR3 is made up of 14 amino acids. The V gene's germline CDR1 is MRHNA and CDR2 SNTAGT.

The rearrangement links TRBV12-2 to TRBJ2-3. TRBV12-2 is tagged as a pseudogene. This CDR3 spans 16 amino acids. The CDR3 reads CASRLSASGQTDTQYF.

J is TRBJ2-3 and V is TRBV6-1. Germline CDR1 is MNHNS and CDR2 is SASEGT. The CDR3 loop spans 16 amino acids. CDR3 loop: CASSEARTDYTDTQYF.

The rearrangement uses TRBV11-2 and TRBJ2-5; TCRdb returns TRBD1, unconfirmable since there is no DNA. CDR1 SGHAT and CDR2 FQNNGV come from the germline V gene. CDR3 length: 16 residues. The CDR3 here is CASSWVGGDNQETQYF.

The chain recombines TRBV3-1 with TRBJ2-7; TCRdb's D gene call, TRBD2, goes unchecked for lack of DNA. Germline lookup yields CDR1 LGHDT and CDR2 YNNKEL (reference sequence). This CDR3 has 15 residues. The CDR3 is CASSQGGNAAYEQYF.

CDR3: CASSKGLAHSPLHF. The chain couples TRBV21-1 to TRBJ1-6. TRBV21-1 is an annotated pseudogene. There are 14 residues in the CDR3.

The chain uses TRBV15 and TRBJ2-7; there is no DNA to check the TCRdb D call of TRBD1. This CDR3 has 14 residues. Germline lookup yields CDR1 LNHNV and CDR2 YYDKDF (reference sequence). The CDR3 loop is CATSADRATYEQYF. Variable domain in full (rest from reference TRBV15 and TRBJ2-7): DAMVIQNPRYQVTQFGKPVTLSCSQTLNHNVMYWYQQKSSQAPKLLFHYYDKDFNNEADTPDNFQSRRPNTSFCFLDIRSPGLGDTAMYLCATSADRATYEQYFGPGTRLTVT.

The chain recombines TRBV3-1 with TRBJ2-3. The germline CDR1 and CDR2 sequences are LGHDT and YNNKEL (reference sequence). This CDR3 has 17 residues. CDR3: CASSQGRGSAVGDTQYF.

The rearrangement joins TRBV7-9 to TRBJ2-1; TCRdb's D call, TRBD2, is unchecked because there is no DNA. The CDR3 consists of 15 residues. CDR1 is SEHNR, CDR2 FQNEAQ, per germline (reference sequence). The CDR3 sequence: CASSDTSGENYEQFF.

The CDR3 spells CASSESTPIGAFF. V and J are TRBV10-1 and TRBJ1-1. There are 13 residues in the CDR3. From germline, CDR1 is WNHNN and CDR2 SYGVQD (reference sequence).

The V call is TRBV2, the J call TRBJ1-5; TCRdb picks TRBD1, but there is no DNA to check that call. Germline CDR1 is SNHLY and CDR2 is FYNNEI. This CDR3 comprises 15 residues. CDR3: CASSEVPPGGQQGNF.

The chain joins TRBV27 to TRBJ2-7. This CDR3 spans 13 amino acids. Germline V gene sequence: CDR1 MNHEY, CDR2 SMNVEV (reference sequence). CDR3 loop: CASSPTPSYEQYF.

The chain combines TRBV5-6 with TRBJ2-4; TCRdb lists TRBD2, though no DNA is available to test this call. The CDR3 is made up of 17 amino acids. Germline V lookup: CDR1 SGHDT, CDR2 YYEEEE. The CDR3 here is CASSLGAREEAKNIQYF.

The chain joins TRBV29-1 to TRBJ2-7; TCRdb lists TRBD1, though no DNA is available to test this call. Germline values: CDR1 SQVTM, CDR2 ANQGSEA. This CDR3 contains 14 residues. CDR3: CSVENRGEGYEQYF.

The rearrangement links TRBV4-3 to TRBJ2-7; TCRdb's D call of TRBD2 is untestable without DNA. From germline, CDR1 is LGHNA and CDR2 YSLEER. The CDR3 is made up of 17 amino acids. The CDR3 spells CASSQDLRDSGSYEQYF.

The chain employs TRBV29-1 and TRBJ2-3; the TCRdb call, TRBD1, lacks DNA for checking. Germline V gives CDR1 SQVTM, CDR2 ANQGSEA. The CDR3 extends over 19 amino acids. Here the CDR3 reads CSVVFLVGLGTGATDTQYF.